This T cell receptor (beta chain) was sequenced for a study of blood T cell repertoires in COVID-19. Whole-study context: PBMCs, B-cell-depleted T cells, or T cells were the source of the cDNA or gDNA that made up the material.

The CDR3 contains 16 residues. The germline V gene has CDR1 SGHTA and CDR2 FQGTGA. The V and J ends lost 4 bases and 0 bases respectively, with 13 bases between them. Some clones are missing from TCRdb's copy, which holds only in-frame ones; the method was immunoSEQ multiplex PCR. The sample lists about 240,000 clones; 75% to 85% were seen once. This sequence was found in an elderly woman with COVID-19, enrolled during active disease. This chain connects TRBV7-3 to TRBJ2-1; D is ambiguous. Sample: peripheral blood. CDR3 bases: TGTGCCAGCAGCTCCCAAGACACTGGCTCCTACAATGAGCAGTTCTTC. Translating it yields CASSSQDTGSYNEQFF.